These 15 T cell receptor beta chains came from one sample sequenced in a study of blood T cell repertoires in COVID-19. Measured with immunoSEQ multiplex PCR; TCRdb has only the in-frame clones, and not every one. Of about 220,000 clones listed, 90% are singletons. Sequencing was done on a sample of PBMCs or T cells enriched from blood (not recorded which). The receptors come from a man aged 25-40 years who had been exposed to COVID-19.

This chain links TRBV7-2 with TRBJ1-5, with 7 bases aligning to TRBD1. V lost 6 bases and J lost 2; bases outside the gene matches: 4. CDR3 size: 14 residues. CDR1 SGHTA and CDR2 FQGNSA come from the germline V gene. The CDR3 region has the DNA TGTGCCAGCAGTCCCGACAGGGGCAATCAGCCCCAGCATTTT. This codes for CASSPDRGNQPQHF.

The CDR3 protein is CASSQDKGGPYGYTF. The CDR3 bases are TGTGCCAGCAGCCAAGATAAGGGAGGGCCCTATGGCTACACCTTC. This sequence joins TRBV3-1 (or the pseudogene TRBV3-2) and TRBJ1-2; D uncertain. V lost 0 bases and J 4 bases, leaving 12 bases between the germline ends. This CDR3 region has 15 residues. The germline V gene has CDR1 LGHDT and CDR2 YNNKEL (reference sequence).

The chain has TRBV12-3 or TRBV12-4 and TRBJ1-5; D is possibly TRBD1 (6 bases). V was shortened by 3 bases and J by 6 bases, with 9 bases between the two germline ends. This CDR3 region has 13 residues. The DNA for the CDR3 is TGTGCCAGCAGTTTTGGGGGCCTTCAGCCCCAGCATTTT. Translation gives CASSFGGLQPQHF.

V gene TRBV19 combines with J gene TRBJ2-5; 8 bases are shared with TRBD2. Germline values: CDR1 LNHDA, CDR2 SQIVND (reference sequence). V was clipped by 6 bases and J by 5 bases; unmatched bases: 8. The CDR3 loop spans 14 amino acids. The CDR3 loop reads CASRKRGTEETQYF. The CDR3, as DNA: TGTGCCAGTAGGAAGCGGGGGACCGAGGAGACCCAGTACTTC.

The chain couples TRBV15 to TRBJ2-7; weak D call: TRBD2 (6 bases). The V end lost 8 bases, the J end lost 7 bases, and 18 bases lay between the germline ends. CDR1 LNHNV and CDR2 YYDKDF come from the germline V gene (reference sequence). This CDR3 comprises 13 residues. The CDR3 sequence: CATAYGGSGEQYF. CDR3 DNA: TGTGCCACCGCCTATGGGGGGTCAGGGGAGCAGTACTTC. Looking up the rest from reference TRBV15 and TRBJ2-7 gives the full variable domain: DAMVIQNPRYQVTQFGKPVTLSCSQTLNHNVMYWYQQKSSQAPKLLFHYYDKDFNNEADTPDNFQSRRPNTSFCFLDIRSPGLGDTAMYLCATAYGGSGEQYFGPGTRLTVT.

The chain couples TRBV5-1 to TRBJ2-1, with D unclear. Germline V gene data show CDR1 as SGHRS and CDR2 as YFSETQ. Trimming pared 4 bases from V and 5 bases from J, leaving 13 bases between. The CDR3 has 14 residues. The CDR3 DNA reads TGCGCCAGCAGCCCCACCTTTCCGGACAATGAGCAGTTCTTC. This gives the protein CASSPTFPDNEQFF. The entire variable domain, with the rest obtained from reference TRBV5-1 and TRBJ2-1, is as follows: KAGVTQTPRYLIKTRGQQVTLSCSPISGHRSVSWYQQTPGQGLQFLFEYFSETQRNKGNFPGRFSGRQFSNSRSEMNVSTLELGDSALYLCASSPTFPDNEQFFGPGTRLTVL.

The sample holds one count of this clone. The rearrangement uses TRBV9 and TRBJ1-1, with D possibly being TRBD1 (6 bases). The CDR3 is 15 amino acids. From germline, CDR1 is SGDLS and CDR2 YYNGEE. V lost 4 bases, J lost 2 bases, and 15 bases lay in between. The CDR3 region has the DNA TGTGCCAGCAGCATCTCCGGGACACTCAACACTGAAGCTTTCTTT. Protein: CASSISGTLNTEAFF.

The CDR3 reads CASSPQPGLGYTF. The CDR3 DNA is TGTGCCAGCAGCCCCCAGCCAGGGCTAGGCTACACCTTC. The chain is built from TRBV2 and TRBJ1-2; TRBD1 might be the D (5 bases). From germline, CDR1 is SNHLY and CDR2 FYNNEI. V was cut by 6 bases and J by 8 bases, with 16 bases left in between. The CDR3 is made up of 13 amino acids. Full variable domain (rest looked up from reference TRBV2 and TRBJ1-2): EPEVTQTPSHQVTQMGQEVILRCVPISNHLYFYWYRQILGQKVEFLVSFYNNEISEKSEIFDDQFSVERPDGSNFTLKIRSTKLEDSAMYFCASSPQPGLGYTFGSGTRLTVV.

The gene calls are TRBV19 and TRBJ1-5; 7 bases fit TRBD1. The CDR3 length is 16 residues. The V and J ends lost 5 bases and 3 bases, in that order; junction bases with no gene match: 10. The V gene's germline CDR1 is LNHDA and CDR2 SQIVND (reference sequence). CDR3 nucleotide sequence: TGTGCCAGTAGTGGGACAGCGTCTTGGCACAATCAGCCCCAGCATTTT. The encoded protein is CASSGTASWHNQPQHF.

This chain joins TRBV9 and TRBJ2-1; 7 bases are a match to TRBD2. CDR3 length equals 14 residues. The V segment lost 3 bases and the J segment 6 bases; nucleotides outside the gene matches: 6. The germline gives CDR1 SGDLS, CDR2 YYNGEE. In DNA, the CDR3 is TGTGCCAGCAGCGGGCGGGGGAGGGCCAATGAGCAGTTCTTC. Its translation is CASSGRGRANEQFF.

V usage is TRBV7-8 and J usage is TRBJ2-6, with D perhaps matching TRBD1 (5 bases). The CDR3 is 16 amino acids. Trimming cost V 4 bases and J 2 bases, with 12 bases left between them. CDR1 and CDR2 (germline): SGHVS, FQNEAQ. CDR3 sequence (DNA): TGTGCCAGCAGCTCCTCAGGGTTTGCTGGGGCCAACGTCCTGACTTTC. This codes for CASSSSGFAGANVLTF.

For this clone: Other DNA sequences from this sample encode an identical CDR3 as well. The chain is built from TRBV18 and TRBJ2-7; 10 bases align to TRBD2. This CDR3 contains 15 residues. Unmatched junction bases numbered 5, after V lost 3 bases and J lost 3 bases. The germline CDR1 and CDR2 sequences are KGHSH and LQKENI. The CDR3 DNA reads as TGTGCCAGCTCACCCAGCGGGGGGGGATACTACGAGCAGTACTTC. Encoded protein: CASSPSGGGYYEQYF.

This clone was recorded once. The genes are TRBV5-5 and TRBJ1-2; TRBD1 matches 7 bases. V shed 3 bases, J shed 6 bases, and the junction held 5 bases outside the gene matches. The CDR3 sequence is 13 residues long. Germline V CDR1 and CDR2: SGHKS, YYEKEE (reference sequence). The CDR3 sequence: CASSSGQDDGYTF. The CDR3 bases are TGTGCCAGCAGCTCCGGACAGGATGATGGCTACACCTTC.

This rearrangement joins TRBV11-2 to TRBJ2-7, with 10 bases fitting TRBD2. The ends lost 6 bases at V and 1 base at J; junction bases unmatched: 12. This CDR3 is built from 17 residues. Germline V gene data show CDR1 as SGHAT and CDR2 as FQNNGV. CDR3 in DNA: TGTGCCAGCAGGCAAAACGGCAGGGGACTAGCGTCCTACGAGCAGTACTTC. This gives the protein CASRQNGRGLASYEQYF.

This chain links TRBV9 with TRBJ2-5; no firm D call. Per germline, CDR1 SGDLS and CDR2 YYNGEE. This CDR3 is 13 amino acids long. V gave up 4 bases and J gave up 1 base, with 8 bases separating them. This CDR3 is CASSLRIQETQYF. The CDR3 DNA reads TGTGCCAGCAGCCTCAGGATCCAAGAGACCCAGTACTTC.